Listed below are T cell receptor beta chains from one sample, sequenced in a study of T cell responses to AZD1222 COVID-19 vaccine. TCRdb's table, derived via immunoSEQ multiplex PCR, lists solely in-frame clones and lacks some. The sample lists under 170,000 clones, roughly 90% seen once, with roughly 3.2% in the top ten. The material was peripheral blood, obtained 28 days after the second AZD1222 dose. The source is an adult who received the AZD1222 COVID-19 vaccine. Each CDR3 is given with its conserved first and last residue. A D gene is named only where the DNA matches it firmly. Not all rows give a size; the values are once, few, many and, for expanded clones, a class.

d_gene	j_gene	v_gene	abundance	CDR3nt	CDR3aa
TRBD2	TRBJ2-7	TRBV7-6	many	TGTGCCAGCAGCCCAGGACCGGGAGGGATAGACGAGCAGTACTTC	CASSPGPGGIDEQYF
NA	TRBJ1-2	TRBV6-5	NA	TGTGCCAGCAGCCGCGACGTGGGGGGCTATGGCTACACCTTC	CASSRDVGGYGYTF
TRBD1	TRBJ1-3	TRBV5-1	NA	TGCGCCAGCAGCCCGACAGGGGGCTCTGGAAACACCATATATTTT	CASSPTGGSGNTIYF
TRBD1	TRBJ1-1	TRBV19	NA	TGTGCCAGTAGTATTCAGGGGGGAACTGAAGCTTTCTTT	CASSIQGGTEAFF
NA	TRBJ1-2	TRBV3-1/TRBV3-2	NA	TGTGCCAGCAGCCAAGATCGGTTACAGCTTGAGGGCTACACCTTC	CASSQDRLQLEGYTF
TRBD1	TRBJ1-3	TRBV3-1/TRBV3-2	NA	TGTGCCAGCAGCCAAGAGGGGGGACAGGGTTTAAACACCATATATTTT	CASSQEGGQGLNTIYF
TRBD1	TRBJ1-1	TRBV6-5	NA	TGTGCCAGCAAGGACAGGCTGGGGGACACTGAAGCTTTCTTT	CASKDRLGDTEAFF
TRBD2	TRBJ2-7	TRBV6-1	NA	TGTGCCAGCAGTGAAGCGCTAACTAGCGGGCCATCCTACGAGCAGTACTTC	CASSEALTSGPSYEQYF
NA	TRBJ2-3	TRBV7-2	once	TGTGCCAGCAGCTTAGAGTTTGCGACAGATACGCAGTATTTT	CASSLEFATDTQYF
NA	TRBJ2-5	TRBV5-4	NA	TGTGCCAGCAGCTTGGACCTAAAGGGCCAAGAGACCCAGTACTTC	CASSLDLKGQETQYF
NA	TRBJ1-6	TRBV7-9	NA	TGTGCCAGCAGCTTTGCGGGGGAGGGGAATTCACCCCTCCACTTT	CASSFAGEGNSPLHF
NA	TRBJ1-1	TRBV19	NA	TGTGCCAGTAGTCCGGGACTCGGGAGGTACACTGAAGCTTTCTTT	CASSPGLGRYTEAFF
TRBD2	TRBJ2-5	TRBV20-1	once	TGCAGTGCTAGTAGCGGGAGCGATGAGACCCAGTACTTC	CSASSGSDETQYF
TRBD1	TRBJ1-1	TRBV25-1	NA	TGTGCCAGCCTCCCCCCCGGGACAGGGAACACTGAAGCTTTCTTT	CASLPPGTGNTEAFF
TRBD2	TRBJ2-1	TRBV10-3	NA	TGTGCCATCAGCCCCGCGACTAGCGTCTCCTACAATGAGCAGTTCTTC	CAISPATSVSYNEQFF
NA	TRBJ1-6	TRBV27	NA	TGTGCCAGCACCTCTCCGGGGCAGGATAATTCACCCCTCCACTTT	CASTSPGQDNSPLHF
TRBD2	TRBJ2-5	TRBV27	NA	TGTGCCAGCAGTAGACTAGCGGGAGGGCAAGAGACCCAGTACTTC	CASSRLAGGQETQYF